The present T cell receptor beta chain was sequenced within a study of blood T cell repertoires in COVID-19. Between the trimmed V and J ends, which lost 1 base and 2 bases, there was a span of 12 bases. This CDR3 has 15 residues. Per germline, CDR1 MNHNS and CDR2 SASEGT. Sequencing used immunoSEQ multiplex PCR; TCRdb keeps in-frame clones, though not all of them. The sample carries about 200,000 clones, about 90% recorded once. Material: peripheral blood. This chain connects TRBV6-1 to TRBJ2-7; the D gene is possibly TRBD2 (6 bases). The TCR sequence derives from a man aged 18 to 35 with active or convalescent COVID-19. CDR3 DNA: TGTGCCAGCAGTGAAGTCCGCGGGATCCCCTACGAGCAGTACTTC. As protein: CASSEVRGIPYEQYF.